What follows are 21 T cell receptor beta chains derived from one specimen sequenced in a study of T cell changes during pregnancy in multiple sclerosis. Sequenced by immunoSEQ multiplex PCR; TCRdb stores in-frame clones only, minus some. The sample holds about 97,000 clones, more than 85% seen once. This specimen was peripheral blood, taken in the second trimester of pregnancy. The origin of the receptors is a female donor with multiple sclerosis, enrolled in a pregnancy study.

Here the CDR3 DNA reads TGTGCCAGCTCACACGGAGCCGCCCGAGATACGCAGTATTTT. Amino acids: CASSHGAARDTQYF. The rearrangement uses TRBV18 and TRBJ2-3; no clear D. Germline V lookup: CDR1 KGHSH, CDR2 LQKENI. This CDR3 comprises 14 residues. The V and J ends lost 4 bases and 5 bases respectively, with 13 bases between them.

The chain couples TRBV30 to TRBJ2-7; 8 nucleotides agree with TRBD2. V was pared by 0 bases and J by 7 bases, with 5 bases of the junction left unmatched. The CDR3 length is 13 residues. The germline V gene encodes CDR1 GTSNPN and CDR2 SVGIG (reference sequence). CDR3 bases: TGTGCCTGGAGTGTCCCCGCGGGGGGAGAGCAGTACTTC. It yields the protein CAWSVPAGGEQYF.

This chain connects TRBV15 to TRBJ2-2; D not resolved. Germline CDR1 and CDR2: LNHNV and YYDKDF (reference sequence). Trimming pared 3 bases from V and 2 bases from J, leaving 7 bases between. The CDR3 is 14 amino acids. The CDR3 protein is CATSSTANTGELFF. The CDR3, as DNA: TGTGCCACCAGCAGCACAGCTAACACCGGGGAGCTGTTTTTT.

The rearrangement uses TRBV28 and TRBJ2-2; TRBD1 agrees at 9 bases. The junction had 4 bases not matched to a gene; V was cut back by 5 bases and J by 3 bases. CDR3 size: 15 residues. Per germline, CDR1 MDHEN and CDR2 SYDVKM. The CDR3: CASSAGQGDTGELFF. The CDR3 nucleotides read TGTGCCAGCAGTGCGGGACAGGGTGACACCGGGGAGCTGTTTTTT.

In this sample, this clone turned up a few times. The V gene is TRBV28, the J gene TRBJ1-5; 9 bases align to TRBD1. CDR3 length: 15 amino acids. Trimming at V came to 5 bases and at J to 7 bases, leaving 9 bases not matched to a gene. Per the germline V gene, CDR1 is MDHEN and CDR2 is SYDVKM. The CDR3 nucleotides read TGTGCCAGCAGTCTCCCCGGGACAGGGCGCCAGCCCCAGCATTTT. Translated, it gives CASSLPGTGRQPQHF.

This sequence joins TRBV6-5 and TRBJ2-1, with D maybe TRBD2 (7 bases). V was cut by 5 bases and J by 3 bases, with 14 bases left in between. From germline, CDR1 is MNHEY and CDR2 SVGAGI. This CDR3 is built from 15 residues. This chain's CDR3 is CASSGRGTHYNEQFF. For the CDR3, the DNA is TGTGCCAGCAGTGGGAGGGGGACACACTACAATGAGCAGTTCTTC.

The chain uses TRBV27 and TRBJ1-1; TRBD1 aligns across 7 bases. Looked up from germline, CDR1 is MNHEY and CDR2 is SMNVEV (reference sequence). This CDR3 has 16 amino acids. Germline trimming cut 5 bases from V and 3 bases from J; bases unmatched to any gene: 12. The CDR3 protein is CASSPDPQGLDTEAFF. DNA for the CDR3: TGTGCCAGCAGTCCGGACCCACAGGGGTTGGACACTGAAGCTTTCTTT.

This chain links TRBV5-1 with TRBJ2-3; 9 bases are a match to TRBD1. CDR1 is SGHRS, CDR2 YFSETQ, per germline. With 4 bases clipped from V and 1 base from J, the junction kept 4 bases outside the gene matches. The CDR3 extends over 15 amino acids. CDR3 loop: CASSTGTGRTDTQYF. CDR3 coding DNA: TGCGCCAGCAGCACCGGGACAGGGCGCACAGATACGCAGTATTTT.

This chain connects TRBV28 to TRBJ2-3; D gene uncertain. Germline V gene lookup returns CDR1 MDHEN and CDR2 SYDVKM. This CDR3 is 14 amino acids long. V dropped 6 bases and J dropped 0 bases, with 10 bases sitting between them. CDR3: CASRVRFSTDTQYF. The CDR3 DNA reads TGTGCCAGCAGGGTCCGGTTTAGCACAGATACGCAGTATTTT.

This rearrangement joins TRBV19 to TRBJ2-2; tentatively, D is TRBD1 (6 bases). Trimming removed 6 bases from V and 3 bases from J, with 11 bases in between. The CDR3 loop spans 14 amino acids. Germline assignment: CDR1 LNHDA and CDR2 SQIVND (reference sequence). CDR3 sequence reads: CASRLQGDTGELFF. The CDR3 DNA is TGTGCCAGTAGGCTACAGGGTGACACCGGGGAGCTGTTTTTT.

The chain is built from TRBV2 and TRBJ2-3; possible D gene TRBD1, 5 bases. CDR1 SNHLY and CDR2 FYNNEI come from the germline V gene. The CDR3 covers 17 residues. V dropped 0 bases and J dropped 0 bases, with 13 bases sitting between them. CDR3 protein: CASSEALRGLSTDTQYF. CDR3 DNA sequence: TGTGCCAGCAGTGAAGCGCTTAGGGGCCTTAGCACAGATACGCAGTATTTT.

The CDR3 reads CASRPTSDSYEQYF. CDR3 nucleotides: TGCGCCAGCAGACCCACTAGCGACTCCTACGAGCAGTACTTC. The gene calls are TRBV5-1 and TRBJ2-7; TRBD2 aligns across 7 bases. Germline V gene sequence: CDR1 SGHRS, CDR2 YFSETQ. V was clipped by 5 bases and J by 0 bases; unmatched bases: 5. This CDR3 contains 14 residues. The variable domain in full, completed from reference TRBV5-1 and TRBJ2-7, reads KAGVTQTPRYLIKTRGQQVTLSCSPISGHRSVSWYQQTPGQGLQFLFEYFSETQRNKGNFPGRFSGRQFSNSRSEMNVSTLELGDSALYLCASRPTSDSYEQYFGPGTRLTVT.

The CDR3: CASSLTTGNYGYTF. Here the CDR3 DNA reads TGCGCCAGCAGCTTGACGACCGGGAACTATGGCTACACCTTC. The chain links TRBV5-1 to TRBJ1-2; D gene unclear. Germline V lookup: CDR1 SGHRS, CDR2 YFSETQ. The CDR3 has 14 amino acids. V was cut by 1 base and J by 2 bases, with 9 bases left in between. The full variable domain, its missing parts supplied by reference TRBV5-1 and TRBJ1-2, is KAGVTQTPRYLIKTRGQQVTLSCSPISGHRSVSWYQQTPGQGLQFLFEYFSETQRNKGNFPGRFSGRQFSNSRSEMNVSTLELGDSALYLCASSLTTGNYGYTFGSGTRLTVV.

The chain recombines TRBV5-1 with TRBJ1-2; D is unclear. CDR3 size: 16 residues. Looked up from germline, CDR1 is SGHRS and CDR2 is YFSETQ. V was pared by 3 bases and J by 0 bases, with 15 bases between. CDR3 nucleotide sequence: TGCGCCAGCAGCTCGACCGGACGGGAAGCTAACTATGGCTACACCTTC. Translated: CASSSTGREANYGYTF.

The V gene is TRBV19, the J gene TRBJ2-2; 8 bases are shared with TRBD1. The CDR3 is 14 amino acids. CDR1 and CDR2 (germline): LNHDA, SQIVND (reference sequence). Trimming removed 6 bases from V and 3 bases from J; junction bases left unmatched: 3. CDR3 DNA: TGTGCCAGTAGATCACAGGGGGACACCGGGGAGCTGTTTTTT. This translates into CASRSQGDTGELFF.

The rearrangement joins TRBV7-2 to TRBJ2-7; 8 nucleotides align to TRBD2. CDR1 is SGHTA and CDR2 is FQGNSA in the germline V gene. V was pared by 4 bases and J by 0 bases, with 2 bases of the junction left unmatched. This CDR3 region has 14 residues. The CDR3 sequence: CASSSSGSSYEQYF. In DNA form, the CDR3 reads TGTGCCAGCAGCTCGAGCGGGAGCTCCTACGAGCAGTACTTC.

V gene TRBV18 combines with J gene TRBJ1-5; TRBD1 might be the D (5 bases). Germline V gives CDR1 KGHSH, CDR2 LQKENI. The length of the CDR3 is 13 residues. The V and J ends lost 1 base and 7 bases respectively, with 8 bases between them. CDR3 nucleotides: TGTGCCAGCTCACCACAGGGGCAACAGCCCCAGCATTTT. Translation: CASSPQGQQPQHF. Full variable domain (rest looked up from reference TRBV18 and TRBJ1-5): NAGVMQNPRHLVRRRGQEARLRCSPMKGHSHVYWYRQLPEEGLKFMVYLQKENIIDESGMPKERFSAEFPKEGPSILRIQQVVRGDSAAYFCASSPQGQQPQHFGDGTRLSIL.

V is TRBV14 and J is TRBJ2-1, with D tentatively TRBD1 (5 bases). The germline CDR1 and CDR2 sequences are SGHDN and FVKESK. V shed 4 bases and J shed 7 bases, with 8 bases lying between them. This CDR3 has 12 amino acids. The CDR3 loop is CASSPGWNEQFF. In DNA, the CDR3 is TGTGCCAGCAGCCCAGGGTGGAATGAGCAGTTCTTC.

This clone turned up a few times. The V and J genes are TRBV4-2 and TRBJ1-4; the D gene is possibly TRBD1 (5 bases). CDR1 and CDR2 from the germline V gene are LGHNA and YNFKEQ. V was pared by 1 base and J by 0 bases, with 9 bases between. The CDR3 covers 16 residues. CDR3 sequence: CASSQVSTATNEKLFF. CDR3 in DNA: TGTGCCAGCAGCCAAGTATCGACAGCAACTAATGAAAAACTGTTTTTT.

The chain uses TRBV9 and TRBJ2-1; 7 bases line up with TRBD2. From germline, CDR1 is SGDLS and CDR2 YYNGEE. This CDR3 has 14 residues. V shed 0 bases, J shed 7 bases, and the junction held 4 bases outside the gene matches. In DNA, the CDR3 is TGTGCCAGCAGCGTAGCGGGAGCGGGGAATGAGCAGTTCTTC. The encoded protein is CASSVAGAGNEQFF.

The chain carries TRBV6-1 and TRBJ1-1; 12 bases fit TRBD1. Germline CDR1 MNHNS, CDR2 SASEGT. This CDR3 has 17 residues. Trimming cost V 6 bases and J 5 bases; bases outside gene matches: 13. CDR3 region: CASSESTGQGAITEAFF. The DNA for the CDR3 is TGTGCCAGCAGCGAATCCACGGGACAGGGGGCAATTACTGAAGCTTTCTTT.